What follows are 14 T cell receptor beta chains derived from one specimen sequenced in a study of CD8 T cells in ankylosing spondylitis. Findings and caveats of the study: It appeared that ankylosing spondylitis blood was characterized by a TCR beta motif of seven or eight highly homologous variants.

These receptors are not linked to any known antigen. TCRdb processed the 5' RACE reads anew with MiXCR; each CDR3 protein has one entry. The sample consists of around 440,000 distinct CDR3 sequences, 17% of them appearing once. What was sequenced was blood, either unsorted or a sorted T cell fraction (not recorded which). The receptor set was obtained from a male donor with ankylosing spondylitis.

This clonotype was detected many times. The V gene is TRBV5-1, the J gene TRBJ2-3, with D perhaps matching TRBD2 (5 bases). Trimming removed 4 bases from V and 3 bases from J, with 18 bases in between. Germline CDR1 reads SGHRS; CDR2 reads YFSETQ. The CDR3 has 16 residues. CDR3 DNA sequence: TGCGCCAGCAGCCGTAGTCGAGGGAGTCTTACAGATACGCAGTATTTT. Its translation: CASSRSRGSLTDTQYF.

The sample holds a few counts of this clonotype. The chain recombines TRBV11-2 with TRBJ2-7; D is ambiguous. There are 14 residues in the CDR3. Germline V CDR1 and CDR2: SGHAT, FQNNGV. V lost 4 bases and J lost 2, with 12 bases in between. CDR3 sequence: CASSSFLTPYEQYF. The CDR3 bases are TGTGCCAGCAGCTCTTTCTTGACACCCTACGAGCAGTACTTC.

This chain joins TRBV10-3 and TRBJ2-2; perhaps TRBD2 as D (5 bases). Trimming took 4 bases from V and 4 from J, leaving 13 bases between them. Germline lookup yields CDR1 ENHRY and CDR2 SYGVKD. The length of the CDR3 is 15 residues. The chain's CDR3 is CAISGTSGGTGELFF. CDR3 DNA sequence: TGTGCCATCAGTGGGACCAGCGGAGGCACCGGGGAGCTGTTTTTT.

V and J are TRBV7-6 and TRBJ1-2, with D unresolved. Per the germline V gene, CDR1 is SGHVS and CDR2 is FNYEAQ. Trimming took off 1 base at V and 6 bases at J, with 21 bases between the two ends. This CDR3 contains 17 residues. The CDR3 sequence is CASSLGFPPGPEDGYTF. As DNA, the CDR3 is TGTGCCAGCAGCTTAGGATTTCCCCCGGGCCCTGAGGATGGCTACACCTTC. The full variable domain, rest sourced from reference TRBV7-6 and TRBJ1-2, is GAGVSQSPRYKVTKRGQDVALRCDPISGHVSLYWYRQALGQGPEFLTYFNYEAQQDKSGLPNDRFSAERPEGSISTLTIQRTEQRDSAMYRCASSLGFPPGPEDGYTFGSGTRLTVV.

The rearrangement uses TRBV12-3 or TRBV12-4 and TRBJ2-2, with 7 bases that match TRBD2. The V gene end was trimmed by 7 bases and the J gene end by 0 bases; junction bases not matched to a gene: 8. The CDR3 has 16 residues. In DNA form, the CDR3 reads TGTGCCAGCAACCCGACTAGCCAGACGAACACCGGGGAGCTGTTTTTT. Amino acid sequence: CASNPTSQTNTGELFF.

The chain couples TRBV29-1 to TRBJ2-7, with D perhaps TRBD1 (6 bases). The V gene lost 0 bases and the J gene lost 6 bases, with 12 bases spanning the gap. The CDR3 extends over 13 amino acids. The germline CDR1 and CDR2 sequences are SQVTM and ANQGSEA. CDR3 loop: CSVEDWSGVEQYF. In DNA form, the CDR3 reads TGCAGCGTTGAAGACTGGTCAGGGGTCGAGCAGTACTTC.

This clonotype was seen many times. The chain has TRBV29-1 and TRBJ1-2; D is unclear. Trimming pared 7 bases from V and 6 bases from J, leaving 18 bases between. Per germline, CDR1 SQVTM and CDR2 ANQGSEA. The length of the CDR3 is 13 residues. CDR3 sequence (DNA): TGCAGCGCGGGAGAAAAGGCAGGCCATGGCTACACCTTC. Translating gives CSAGEKAGHGYTF.

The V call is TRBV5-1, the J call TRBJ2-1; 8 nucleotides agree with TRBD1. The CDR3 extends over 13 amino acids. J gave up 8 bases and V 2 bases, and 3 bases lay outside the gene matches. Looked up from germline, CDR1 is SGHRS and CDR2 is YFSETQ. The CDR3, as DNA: TGCGCCAGCAGCTTCGACAGGGGCGATGAGCAGTTCTTC. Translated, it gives CASSFDRGDEQFF.

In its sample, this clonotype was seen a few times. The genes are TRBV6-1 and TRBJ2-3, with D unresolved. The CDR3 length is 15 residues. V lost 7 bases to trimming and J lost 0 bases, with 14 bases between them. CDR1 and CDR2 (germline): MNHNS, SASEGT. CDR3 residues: CASTYDEVSTDTQYF. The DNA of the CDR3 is TGTGCCAGCACCTACGATGAGGTTAGCACAGATACGCAGTATTTT.

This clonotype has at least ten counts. The CDR3 here is CASSLNQGSNTEAFF. CDR3 DNA: TGTGCCAGCAGTTTAAACCAGGGGTCGAACACTGAAGCTTTCTTT. This chain uses TRBV12-3 or TRBV12-4 with TRBJ1-1, with a possible D match to TRBD1 (6 bases). The CDR3 has 15 residues. Between the trimmed V and J ends, which lost 2 bases and 1 base, there was a span of 11 bases.

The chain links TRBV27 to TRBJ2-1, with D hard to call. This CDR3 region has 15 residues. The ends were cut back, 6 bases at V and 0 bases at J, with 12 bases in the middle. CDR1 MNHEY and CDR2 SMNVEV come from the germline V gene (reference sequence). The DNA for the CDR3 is TGTGCCAGCAGCCCTGGTATTCCCTCCTACAATGAGCAGTTCTTC. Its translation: CASSPGIPSYNEQFF.

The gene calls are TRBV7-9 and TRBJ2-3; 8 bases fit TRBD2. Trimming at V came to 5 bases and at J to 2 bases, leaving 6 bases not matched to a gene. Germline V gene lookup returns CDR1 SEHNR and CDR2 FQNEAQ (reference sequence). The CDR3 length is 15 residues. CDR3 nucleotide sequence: TGTGCCAGCAGCCAGACGGGGGGGGACACAGATACGCAGTATTTT. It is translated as CASSQTGGDTDTQYF.

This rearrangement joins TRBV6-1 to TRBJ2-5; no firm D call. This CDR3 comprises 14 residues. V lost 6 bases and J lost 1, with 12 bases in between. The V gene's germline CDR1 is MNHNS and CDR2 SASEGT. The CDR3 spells CASSESFSQETQYF. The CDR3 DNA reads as TGTGCCAGCAGCGAGAGTTTCAGCCAAGAGACCCAGTACTTC.

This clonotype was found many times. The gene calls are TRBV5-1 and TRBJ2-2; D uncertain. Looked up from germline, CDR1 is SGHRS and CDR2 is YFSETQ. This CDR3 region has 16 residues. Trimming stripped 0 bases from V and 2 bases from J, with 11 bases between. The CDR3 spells CASSLGASANTGELFF. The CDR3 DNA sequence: TGCGCCAGCAGCTTGGGGGCCTCGGCTAACACCGGGGAGCTGTTTTTT.